What follows is one TCR beta chain and its context. This sample was included in a study of blood T cell repertoires in COVID-19. Study-wide background: T cells, B-cell-depleted T cells, or PBMCs provided the cDNA or gDNA that served as material.

Original analysis: From reference gene primer amplification, estimates of nucleated cell counts were derived. The assay was immunoSEQ multiplex PCR, and TCRdb's table has in-frame clones only and misses some. Clonal size and the V and J genes are those of that table, whereas D and trimming came from the DNA. The sample lists a few hundred thousand clones, about 83% seen once, with 2.5% to 3% in the top ten. Germline CDR1 reads MDHEN; CDR2 reads SYDVKM. The V end lost 6 bases, the J end lost 0 bases, and 11 bases lay between the germline ends. The CDR3 contains 15 residues. This chain uses TRBV28 with TRBJ1-4; no definite D call. Sequencing input: peripheral blood. This receptor was obtained from a man between 45 and 60 years old with active or convalescent COVID-19. CDR3 DNA: TGTGCCAGCAGCGCGAGGAGAGCAACTAATGAAAAACTGTTTTTT. Its translation is CASSARRATNEKLFF.